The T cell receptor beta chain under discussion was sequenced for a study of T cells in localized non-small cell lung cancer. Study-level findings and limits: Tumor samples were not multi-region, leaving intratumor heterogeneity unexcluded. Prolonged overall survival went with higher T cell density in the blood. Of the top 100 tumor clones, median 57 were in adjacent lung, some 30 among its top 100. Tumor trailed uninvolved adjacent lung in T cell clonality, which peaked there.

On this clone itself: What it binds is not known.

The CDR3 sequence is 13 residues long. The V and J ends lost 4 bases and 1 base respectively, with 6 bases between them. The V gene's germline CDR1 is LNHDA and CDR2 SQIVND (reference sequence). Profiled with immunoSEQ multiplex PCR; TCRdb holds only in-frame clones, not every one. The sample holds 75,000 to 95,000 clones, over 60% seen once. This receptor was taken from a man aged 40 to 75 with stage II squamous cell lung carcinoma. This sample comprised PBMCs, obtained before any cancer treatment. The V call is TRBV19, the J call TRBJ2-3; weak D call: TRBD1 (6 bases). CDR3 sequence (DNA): TGTGCCAGTAGTACAGGGGGCACAGATACGCAGTATTTT. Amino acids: CASSTGGTDTQYF.